The clone carrying this T cell receptor (beta chain) was seen a single time. Its matching antigen is unknown. Other DNA sequences of this sample code for an identical CDR3. This record belongs to a study of T cell responses to AZD1222 COVID-19 vaccine. Broader study findings: The donor group comprised mostly white British people and more females; the analysis possibly underestimated clonal diversity. Unmutated variant regions are reportedly the target of nearly half of TCRs that are spike-specific. Mapped onto spike, vaccine-associated CD4 TCRs spanned it and were dominant at 160-218 and 743-854. Recipients of AZD1222 seropositive at baseline numbered only 6 or 7.

Trimming took 1 base from V and 5 from J, leaving 9 bases between them. There are 13 residues in the CDR3. The V gene's germline CDR1 is LNHDA and CDR2 SQIVND (reference sequence). Sequenced by immunoSEQ multiplex PCR; TCRdb stores in-frame clones only, minus some. This sample has 100,000 or so clones, with over 80% found just once. This sequence joins TRBV19 and TRBJ2-7, with a tentative D call TRBD1 (5 bases). This sequence originates from an adult in good health. The specimen comprised peripheral blood, sampled on day 0 of AZD1222 vaccination. The CDR3 spells CASSIGQGNEQYF. CDR3 sequence (DNA): TGTGCCAGTAGTATAGGGCAGGGAAACGAGCAGTACTTC.